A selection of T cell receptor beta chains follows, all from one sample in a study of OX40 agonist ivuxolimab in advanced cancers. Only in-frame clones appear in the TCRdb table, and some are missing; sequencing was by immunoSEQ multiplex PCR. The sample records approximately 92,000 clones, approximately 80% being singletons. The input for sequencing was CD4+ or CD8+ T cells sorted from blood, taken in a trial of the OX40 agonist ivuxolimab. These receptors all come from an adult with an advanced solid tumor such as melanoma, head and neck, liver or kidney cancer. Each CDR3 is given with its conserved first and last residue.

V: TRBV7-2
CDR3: CASSSGVNQPQHF

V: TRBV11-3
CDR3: CASSRSYICNQPQHF

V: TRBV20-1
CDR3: CSARGPPGYTF

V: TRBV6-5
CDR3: CASSYSESETQYF

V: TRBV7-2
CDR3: CASSLDGAGGTDTQYF

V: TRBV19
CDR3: CASRNRDRELRGYTF

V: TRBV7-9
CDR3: CASSSTQGALRRYQETQYF

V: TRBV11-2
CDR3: CASSLFRQPEGYTF

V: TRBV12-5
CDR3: CASGLKAGAFGETQYF

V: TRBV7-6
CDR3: CASSSGPLYEQYF

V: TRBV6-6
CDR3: CASSYSKRNQPQHF